A selection of T cell receptor beta chains follows, all from one sample in a study of identical twins. Using its own MiXCR run on the 5' RACE reads, TCRdb lists one record per CDR3 protein. Of 200,000 to 300,000 distinct CDR3 sequences listed, about 7% were seen once; the top ten hold 3.6%. This same sample was also part of a study on yellow fever vaccine responses in identical twins.

The sequenced material came from memory (CD45RO+) T cells sorted from blood. These receptors came from a woman aged 18-29 years in good health. CDR3s leave out the opening cysteine and the closing phenylalanine or tryptophan. Each record gives: V gene, J gene, CDR3 protein.

TRBV6-5,TRBJ2-7,ASSYSRDSGKAYEQY
TRBV5-1,TRBJ1-1,ASSSGAGLTEAF
TRBV3-1,TRBJ2-7,ASSQGRGIIYEQY
TRBV29-1,TRBJ1-5,SVVLGGSNQPQH
TRBV7-2,TRBJ2-1,ASSAPGQGAYEQF
TRBV10-1,TRBJ2-3,ASSATSGGPKGPDTQY
TRBV15,TRBJ2-5,ATRSGSGLETQY
TRBV6-1,TRBJ1-2,ASSNAGTAYGYT
TRBV10-2,TRBJ2-4,ASSESSSSKNIQY
TRBV24-1,TRBJ2-5,ATSRGPETQY
TRBV28,TRBJ1-3,ASSPGQGFSGNTIY
TRBV5-5,TRBJ1-2,ASSLDSLTGSYGYT
TRBV6-1,TRBJ1-1,ASSELSPNTEAF
TRBV18,TRBJ1-1,ASSPGSMNTEAF
TRBV27,TRBJ2-1,ASRGRTPSYNEQF
TRBV11-3,TRBJ2-5,ASSFPTHSPQETQY
TRBV5-1,TRBJ2-7,ASSPGQGGGYEQY
TRBV5-1,TRBJ1-2,ASSLAALGLGGADGYT
TRBV7-9,TRBJ1-6,ASSFIIGHDNSPLH
TRBV12-3/TRBV12-4,TRBJ2-2,ASTLGAPGTGMSGELF
TRBV11-3,TRBJ2-1,ASSLDPGAYNEQF
TRBV20-1,TRBJ2-5,SAGGRLDPETQY
TRBV27,TRBJ1-2,ASSLLQGGGYT
TRBV7-9,TRBJ2-1,ASRRQGPDEQF
TRBV6-5,TRBJ2-1,ASSYTEPPAEQF
TRBV6-1,TRBJ2-7,ASTRDRDGYEQY
TRBV3-1,TRBJ2-5,ASSQDLGGLQETQY
TRBV7-9,TRBJ2-3,ASSLWTGPSTDTQY